The present T cell receptor (beta chain) was sequenced within a study of blood T cell repertoires in COVID-19. Study details: Samples taken during acute and convalescent COVID-19 were collected in the United States, Italy and Spain. T cells, B-cell-depleted T cells, or PBMCs supplied cDNA or gDNA.

In the original processing: From reference gene primer amplification, estimates of nucleated cell counts were derived. Sequencing was performed with immunoSEQ multiplex PCR; in TCRdb, only in-frame clones are kept and a portion is missing. For V, J and clone size, that table is used; D and trimming come from the DNA. The sample carries about 73,000 clones, 80% to 85% recorded once. From germline, CDR1 is KGHSH and CDR2 LQKENI. The CDR3 runs to 16 residues. The germline V and J ends were trimmed by 0 bases and 4 bases, with 13 bases remaining between them. This receptor was identified in a human donor in a cohort sampled during active COVID-19. J is TRBJ1-3 and V is TRBV18; perhaps TRBD1 as D (5 bases). The sample taken for sequencing was peripheral blood. The CDR3 loop reads CASSPPGHFEGNTIYF. The CDR3 DNA follows: TGTGCCAGCTCACCACCCGGACATTTTGAGGGAAACACCATATATTTT.